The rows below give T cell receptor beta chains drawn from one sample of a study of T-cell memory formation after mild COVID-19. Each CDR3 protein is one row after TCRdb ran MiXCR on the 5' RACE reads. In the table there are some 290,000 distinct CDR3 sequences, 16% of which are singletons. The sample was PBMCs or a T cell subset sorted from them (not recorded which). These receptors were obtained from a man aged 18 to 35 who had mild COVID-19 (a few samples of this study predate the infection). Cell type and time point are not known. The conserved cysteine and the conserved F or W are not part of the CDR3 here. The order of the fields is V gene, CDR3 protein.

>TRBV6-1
ASSVRVTGELF
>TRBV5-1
ASSLEGGDHNEQF
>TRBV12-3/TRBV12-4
ASSRSSGGPKNIQY
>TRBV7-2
ASSLALAGLLGQPQH
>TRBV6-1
ASDQSWTGYGYT
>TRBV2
ASTPERGNIQY
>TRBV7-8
ASSPWTSGGKETQY
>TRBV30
AWSDYYSEQF
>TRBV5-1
ASSFDKPHYGYT
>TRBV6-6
ASTLDGANVLT
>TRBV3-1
ASSQSGTGGLGTEAF